This entry features one T cell receptor beta chain sequence. One end of the junction varies from germline; a read error may be responsible. This CDR3 has 13 residues. The germline gives CDR1 SGHVS, CDR2 FNYEAQ. This sample is part of a study of CD8+CD57+ T cells in acquired aplastic anemia. As for the study in general: CD4+ and CD8+ cells, once sorted, gave DNA averaging roughly 3.2 ug.

CD8+CD57+ cell expansion had been shown by flow cytometry in patients chosen for sequencing. Patients had received no therapy at the time of blood sampling. Genomic DNA provided the template from which TCR beta VDJ and CDR3 profiles were obtained. One entry per CDR3 protein results from TCRdb running MiXCR on the reads. Here the sample spans about 200,000 distinct CDR3 sequences, about 60% being singletons. The sample was sorted CD4+, CD8+, or CD8+CD57+ T cells (not recorded which) from PBMCs. The sequence derives from a human donor with aplastic anemia. This chain uses TRBV7-6 with TRBJ1-5; perhaps TRBD1 as D (5 bases). The CDR3 DNA sequence: TGTGCCAGCCAGGGAGGCAGCAATCCGCCCCAGCATTTT. Translation gives CASQGGSNPPQHF.